Listed here are 10 T cell receptor beta chains from one sample, sequenced in a study of glioma-infiltrating T cells. Using RNA template, CDR3s of TCR alpha and beta were amplified with iRepertoire arm-PCR. From the multiplex PCR reads, TCRdb called clonotypes with MiXCR, one entry per CDR3 protein. The sample includes a few hundred thousand distinct CDR3 sequences, 41% seen only once; the top ten take around 11%. Sequenced sample: glioma tissue, nonneoplastic brain tissue, or PBMCs (not recorded which). The receptors shown here come from a human donor with low-grade glioma or glioblastoma, undergoing nonglioma brain surgery, or in good health (not recorded which).

The genes are TRBV7-3 and TRBJ2-1; D is possibly TRBD1 (6 bases). The CDR3 loop spans 16 amino acids. The V and J ends lost 5 bases and 2 bases respectively, with 16 bases between them. Per germline, CDR1 SGHTA and CDR2 FQGTGA. This CDR3 is CASSQWGLSPYNEQFF. As DNA, the CDR3 is TGTGCCAGCAGCCAATGGGGGCTTAGCCCCTACAATGAGCAGTTCTTC.

This chain joins TRBV4-1 and TRBJ1-1, with no clear D. The CDR3 loop spans 15 amino acids. Looked up from germline, CDR1 is MGHRA and CDR2 is YSYEKL. V was clipped by 4 bases and J by 0 bases, with 12 bases between them. DNA of the CDR3: TGCGCCAGCAGCCGAAAGTGGCCGGTGAACACTGAAGCTTTCTTT. It translates to CASSRKWPVNTEAFF.

This clonotype was counted at least ten times. This chain uses TRBV28 with TRBJ2-7; TRBD1 agrees at 8 bases. CDR1 is MDHEN and CDR2 is SYDVKM in the germline V gene. V shed 5 bases, J shed 4 bases, and the junction held 7 bases outside the gene matches. CDR3 size: 14 residues. CDR3 loop: CASSTGGHLYEQYF. As DNA, the CDR3 is TGTGCCAGCAGTACAGGGGGACATCTATACGAGCAGTACTTC.

V usage is TRBV20-1 and J usage is TRBJ2-1; no clear D gene. Germline values: CDR1 DFQATT, CDR2 SNEGSKA (reference sequence). This CDR3 comprises 12 residues. Deletions cut 5 bases from V and 6 bases from J, with 11 bases between. The CDR3 sequence is CSAELRFNEQFF. CDR3 DNA: TGCAGTGCTGAGCTTAGGTTCAATGAGCAGTTCTTC.

The sample holds a few counts of this clonotype. The chain employs TRBV4-2 and TRBJ2-7, with 11 bases matching TRBD2. Germline CDR1 LGHNA, CDR2 YNFKEQ. The trim removed 1 base at V and 4 bases at J, leaving 6 bases unmatched. The length of the CDR3 is 16 residues. The CDR3 loop reads CASSQAWTSGPYEQYF. As DNA, the CDR3 is TGTGCCAGCAGCCAAGCTTGGACTAGCGGGCCTTACGAGCAGTACTTC.

V gene TRBV6-2 or TRBV6-3 combines with J gene TRBJ2-1; possible D gene TRBD1, 5 bases. The germline V gene encodes CDR1 MNHEY and CDR2 SVGEGT. V lost 4 bases and J lost 8, with 21 bases in between. This CDR3 contains 16 residues. CDR3 residues: CASSFLFRAPTYEQFF. In DNA, the CDR3 is TGTGCCAGCAGTTTCCTCTTCAGGGCCCCGACCTATGAGCAGTTCTTC.

There are a few counts of this clonotype. The chain links TRBV18 to TRBJ1-5; possible D gene TRBD1, 5 bases. The CDR3 totals 14 residues. Germline CDR1 is KGHSH and CDR2 is LQKENI. V lost 3 bases, J lost 7 bases, and 13 bases lay in between. The CDR3 loop reads CASSPDTGPQPQHF. In DNA form, the CDR3 reads TGTGCCAGCTCACCTGATACAGGTCCCCAGCCCCAGCATTTT.

This rearrangement joins TRBV27 to TRBJ2-1; TRBD2 matches 7 bases. CDR3 length equals 17 residues. CDR1 and CDR2 from the germline V gene are MNHEY and SMNVEV (reference sequence). J lost 3 bases, V lost 4 bases, and 12 bases had no gene match. The CDR3 spells CASSSSYERGLYNEQFF. The CDR3 DNA is TGTGCCAGCAGTTCATCTTATGAGCGGGGTCTCTACAATGAGCAGTTCTTC.

About this clonotype: Germline and junction disagree at one end, which may indicate a read error. The chain is built from TRBV10-3 and TRBJ2-1, with 7 positions matching TRBD1. This CDR3 has 20 amino acids. Germline CDR1 and CDR2: ENHRY and SYGVKD. The CDR3, as DNA: TGTGCCACCAGTGCCTCAGTATGGACAGGCCGTGACTTAGGATACAATGAGCAGTTCTTC. Its translation: CATSASVWTGRDLGYNEQFF.

This chain joins TRBV14 and TRBJ2-3; 9 nucleotides match TRBD1. Germline V gives CDR1 SGHDN, CDR2 FVKESK. The CDR3 sequence is 15 residues long. V was pared by 4 bases and J by 7 bases, with 9 bases of the junction left unmatched. CDR3 loop: CASSPLGQGGNTQYF. CDR3 nucleotides: TGTGCCAGCAGCCCGTTGGGACAGGGAGGGAATACGCAGTATTTT.